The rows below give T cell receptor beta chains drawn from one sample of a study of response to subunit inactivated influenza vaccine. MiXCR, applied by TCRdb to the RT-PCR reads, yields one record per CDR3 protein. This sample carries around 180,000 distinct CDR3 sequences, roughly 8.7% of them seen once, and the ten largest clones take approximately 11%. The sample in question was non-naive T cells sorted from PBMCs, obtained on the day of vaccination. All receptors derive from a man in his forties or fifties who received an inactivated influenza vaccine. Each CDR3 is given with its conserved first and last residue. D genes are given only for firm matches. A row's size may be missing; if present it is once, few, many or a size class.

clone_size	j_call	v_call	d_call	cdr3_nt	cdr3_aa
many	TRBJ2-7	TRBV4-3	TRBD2	TGCGCCAGCAGCCAAGAGTGGCTAGCGGTAAGCTCCTACGAGCAGTACTTC	CASSQEWLAVSSYEQYF
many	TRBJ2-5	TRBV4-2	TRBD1	TGTGCCAGCAGCCAAGGGGACAGACCTTTCCAAGAGACCCAGTACTTC	CASSQGDRPFQETQYF
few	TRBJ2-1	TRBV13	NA	TGTGCCAGCAGCTTCAGGGGTGGCTCCTACAATGAGCAGTTCTTC	CASSFRGGSYNEQFF
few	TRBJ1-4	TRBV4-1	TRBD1	TGCGCCAGCAGCCCTCAACAGGGGGTTAATGAAAAACTGTTTTTT	CASSPQQGVNEKLFF
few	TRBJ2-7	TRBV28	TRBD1	TGTGCCAGCAGTTCCTATCCCTGGGGACAGGGTCTCGACGAGCAGTACTTC	CASSSYPWGQGLDEQYF
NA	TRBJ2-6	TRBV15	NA	TGTGCCACCAGCGTCTTAACTTCTGGGGCCAACGTCCTGACTTTC	CATSVLTSGANVLTF
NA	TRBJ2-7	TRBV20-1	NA	TGCAGTGCTACCCTACAGGTGGCATCCTACGAGCGGTACTTC	CSATLQVASYERYF
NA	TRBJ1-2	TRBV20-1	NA	TGCAGTGCTATAGGGGGGGTAGAGAGCTACACCTTC	CSAIGGVESYTF
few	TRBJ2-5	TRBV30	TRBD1	TGTGCCTGGGACAGGGCACCTCAAGAGACCCAGTACTTC	CAWDRAPQETQYF
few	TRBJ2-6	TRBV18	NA	TGTGCCAGCTCACCCAGGCAGGCTGGGGCCAACGTCCTGACTTTC	CASSPRQAGANVLTF
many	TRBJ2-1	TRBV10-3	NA	TGTGCCATCAGTGAGTCGACGGTGCCGGACTGGAGCTCCTACAATGAGCAGTTCTTC	CAISESTVPDWSSYNEQFF
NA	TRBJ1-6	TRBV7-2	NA	TGTGCCAGCAGCTTAGCCGGAAACTATAATTCACCCCTCCACTTT	CASSLAGNYNSPLHF
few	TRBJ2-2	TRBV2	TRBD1	TGTGCCAGCAGCGAAGGACAGGGTTACGCCGGGGAGCTGTTTTTT	CASSEGQGYAGELFF
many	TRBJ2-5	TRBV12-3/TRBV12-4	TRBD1	TGTGCCAGCAGTATATTACAGGGGAAAGAGACCCAGTACTTC	CASSILQGKETQYF
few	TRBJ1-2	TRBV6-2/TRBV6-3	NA	TGTGCCAGCAGAAACCAGGGAAATGGCTACACCTTC	CASRNQGNGYTF
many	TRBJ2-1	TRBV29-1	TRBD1	TGCAGCGGGAAAGGAACCGGGACAGGGTTTTTCAATGAGCAGTTCTTC	CSGKGTGTGFFNEQFF
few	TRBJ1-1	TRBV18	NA	TGTGCCAGCTCACCAGGGGCGACGGATGAAGCTTTCTTT	CASSPGATDEAFF
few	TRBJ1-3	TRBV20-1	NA	TGCAGTGCTCTTAATCGCGGAAACACCATATATTTT	CSALNRGNTIYF
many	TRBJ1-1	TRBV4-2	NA	TGTGCCAGCAGCCTAAAGAACACTGAAGCTTTCTTT	CASSLKNTEAFF
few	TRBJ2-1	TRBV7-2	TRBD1	TGTGCCAGCAGCCGACAGGGGTCCCGGATGAATGAGCAGTTCTTC	CASSRQGSRMNEQFF
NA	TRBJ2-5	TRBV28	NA	TGTGCCAGCAGTTGGACGACACAGGGTCTCAGGGAGACCCAGTACTTC	CASSWTTQGLRETQYF
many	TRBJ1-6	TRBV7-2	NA	TGTGCCAGCAGCCTGATAGTTCTATCACCCCTCCACTTT	CASSLIVLSPLHF
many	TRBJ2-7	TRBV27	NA	TGTGCCAGCAGTCCCTGGGACGGGTACGAGCAGTACTTC	CASSPWDGYEQYF